These T cell receptor beta chains were read from a single sample in a study of siplizumab effects on memory and regulatory T cells. Using immunoSEQ multiplex PCR, the repertoire was profiled, and TCRdb retains in-frame clones only, with some absent. In the table there are about 120,000 clones, roughly 92% of which are singletons. Sequenced input: CD4+ T cells sorted from blood. The receptors originated from a human donor in good health. Each CDR3 is given with its conserved first and last residue. Each record gives: J gene, CDR3 length, V gene, clone size, D gene, CDR3 DNA, CDR3 protein. The D gene is left open where the match is weak. Clone size appears in some rows only: once, few, many, or a class for an expanded clone.

J: TRBJ2-3; length: 13; V: TRBV6-1; size: .; D: .; DNA: TGTGCCAGTAACAGGGACGTAATAGATACGCAGTATTTT; CDR3: CASNRDVIDTQYF
J: TRBJ2-1; length: 18; V: TRBV7-6; size: .; D: TRBD2; DNA: TGTGCCAGCAGCTTAACTTGGGGAGCGGGAAGCCCCTACAATGAGCAGTTCTTC; CDR3: CASSLTWGAGSPYNEQFF
J: TRBJ2-7; length: 13; V: TRBV6-1; size: .; D: .; DNA: TGTGCCAGCAGGCAAGGGGCTTTGGGCGAGCAGTACTTC; CDR3: CASRQGALGEQYF
J: TRBJ2-5; length: 13; V: TRBV5-6; size: .; D: .; DNA: TGTGCCAGCAGCGGGGGCAGGGGCGAGACCCAGTACTTC; CDR3: CASSGGRGETQYF
J: TRBJ1-1; length: 14; V: TRBV11-3; size: once; D: TRBD1; DNA: TGTGCCAGCAGCTCCAGGGGGTCGAACACTGAAGCTTTCTTT; CDR3: CASSSRGSNTEAFF
J: TRBJ2-7; length: 15; V: TRBV18; size: .; D: .; DNA: TGTGCCAGCTCCGACCGAGGGAGGGGGCGATACGAGCAGTACTTC; CDR3: CASSDRGRGRYEQYF
J: TRBJ2-7; length: 17; V: TRBV18; size: .; D: TRBD2; DNA: TGTGCCAGCTCAGGGCTAGGGACTAGCGGGGTCTCCTACGAGCAGTACTTC; CDR3: CASSGLGTSGVSYEQYF
J: TRBJ2-2; length: 16; V: TRBV6-1; size: .; D: TRBD2; DNA: TGTGCCAGCAGTGATGGGACTAGCGGGAGAACCGGGGAGCTGTTTTTT; CDR3: CASSDGTSGRTGELFF
J: TRBJ1-1; length: 15; V: TRBV19; size: .; D: .; DNA: TGTGCCAGTACCTTGGGAGGGGGTCCAAACACTGAAGCTTTCTTT; CDR3: CASTLGGGPNTEAFF
J: TRBJ2-2; length: 14; V: TRBV6-5; size: .; D: TRBD1; DNA: TGTGCCAGCAGTAGACAGGGGGCATCCGGGGAGCTGTTTTTT; CDR3: CASSRQGASGELFF
J: TRBJ1-1; length: 16; V: TRBV18; size: .; D: .; DNA: TGTGCCAGCTCACCACGCGCGGATACCCCTGGGACTGAAGCTTTCTTT; CDR3: CASSPRADTPGTEAFF
J: TRBJ2-3; length: 15; V: TRBV18; size: .; D: TRBD2; DNA: TGTGCCAGCTCACCACTAGCGGGAGATACAGATACGCAGTATTTT; CDR3: CASSPLAGDTDTQYF
J: TRBJ2-7; length: 14; V: TRBV5-1; size: once; D: TRBD1; DNA: TGCGCCAGCCAAGCTGGACAGGGGCCCTACGAGCAGTACTTC; CDR3: CASQAGQGPYEQYF
J: TRBJ2-2; length: 15; V: TRBV5-1; size: once; D: TRBD1; DNA: TGCGCCAGCACTCGACAGGGGGCGAACACCGGGGAGCTGTTTTTT; CDR3: CASTRQGANTGELFF
J: TRBJ2-3; length: 13; V: TRBV2; size: .; D: .; DNA: TGTGCCAGCATCTCAGGGCGCACAGATACGCAGTATTTT; CDR3: CASISGRTDTQYF
J: TRBJ2-3; length: 18; V: TRBV27; size: .; D: .; DNA: TGTGCCAGCAGTCCACAAGTTCGGACCCGATCGGGCACAGATACGCAGTATTTT; CDR3: CASSPQVRTRSGTDTQYF
J: TRBJ1-5; length: 15; V: TRBV4-2; size: .; D: .; DNA: TGTGCCAGCAGCCACGTTGGGAGGGGAAATCAGCCCCAGCATTTT; CDR3: CASSHVGRGNQPQHF
J: TRBJ1-1; length: 15; V: TRBV4-2; size: .; D: TRBD1; DNA: TGTGCCAGCAGCCTCGGACAGGGGGCGATCACTGAAGCTTTCTTT; CDR3: CASSLGQGAITEAFF
J: TRBJ2-2; length: 14; V: TRBV7-3; size: .; D: .; DNA: TGTGCCAGCAGCCTCGGACTGAACACCGGGGAGCTGTTTTTT; CDR3: CASSLGLNTGELFF
J: TRBJ2-1; length: 15; V: TRBV27; size: .; D: .; DNA: TGTGCCAGCAGTTTACTCCGGGACTCGTACAATGAGCAGTTCTTC; CDR3: CASSLLRDSYNEQFF
J: TRBJ2-5; length: 13; V: TRBV6-1; size: .; D: TRBD1; DNA: TGTGCCAGCAAGAAAGGGGACAGGGAGACCCAGTACTTC; CDR3: CASKKGDRETQYF
J: TRBJ2-7; length: 16; V: TRBV11-2; size: .; D: TRBD2; DNA: TGTGCCAGCAGCTTACCTAGCGGGGGGATTTGGTACGAGCAGTACTTC; CDR3: CASSLPSGGIWYEQYF
J: TRBJ1-5; length: 15; V: TRBV6-1; size: .; D: .; DNA: TGTGCCAGCAGTGAAATTAGAGGGGTGAATCAGCCCCAGCATTTT; CDR3: CASSEIRGVNQPQHF
J: TRBJ1-1; length: 14; V: TRBV6-1; size: .; D: .; DNA: TGTGCCAGCACCAGGGACACGGGGAACACTGAAGCTTTCTTT; CDR3: CASTRDTGNTEAFF
J: TRBJ2-2; length: 13; V: TRBV10-3; size: .; D: TRBD2; DNA: TGTGCCATCGGGCGGGGGGTTAACGGGGAGCTGTTTTTT; CDR3: CAIGRGVNGELFF
J: TRBJ2-1; length: 15; V: TRBV29-1; size: .; D: .; DNA: TGCAGCGTTGAAGATCCCCGGGGTCATCGGAATGAGCAGTTCTTC; CDR3: CSVEDPRGHRNEQFF
J: TRBJ1-1; length: 12; V: TRBV11-2; size: .; D: .; DNA: TGTGCCAGCAGCCTACAGAACACTGAAGCTTTCTTT; CDR3: CASSLQNTEAFF
J: TRBJ2-5; length: 14; V: TRBV6-6; size: few; D: .; DNA: TGTGCCAGCACCTACACAACTCTGTGGGAGACCCAGTACTTC; CDR3: CASTYTTLWETQYF
J: TRBJ1-1; length: 14; V: TRBV2; size: .; D: .; DNA: TGTGCCAGCAGTCAACAGGGCCGAAACACTGAAGCTTTCTTT; CDR3: CASSQQGRNTEAFF
J: TRBJ1-1; length: 14; V: TRBV6-1; size: .; D: TRBD1; DNA: TGTGCCAGCAGCGCTCTCCAGGGACAGGGTAAAGCTTTCTTT; CDR3: CASSALQGQGKAFF
J: TRBJ2-5; length: 14; V: TRBV7-2; size: .; D: .; DNA: TGTGCCAGCAGCTTATGGGCGGGGAAAGAGACCCAGTACTTC; CDR3: CASSLWAGKETQYF
J: TRBJ2-2; length: 15; V: TRBV19; size: .; D: .; DNA: TGTGCCAGTAGTATTTTGACAGTGAACACCGGGGAGCTGTTTTTT; CDR3: CASSILTVNTGELFF
J: TRBJ1-2; length: 13; V: TRBV25-1; size: .; D: .; DNA: TGTGCCAGCAGTGAATGGGGCAAGGATGGCTACACCTTC; CDR3: CASSEWGKDGYTF
J: TRBJ2-7; length: 11; V: TRBV18; size: .; D: .; DNA: TGTGCCAGCTCAAGCGTCCTCGAGCAGTACTTC; CDR3: CASSSVLEQYF
J: TRBJ2-2; length: 18; V: TRBV19; size: .; D: TRBD2; DNA: TGTGCCAGTAGTATGCGTTTTGGGACTAGCAAATCCACCGGGGAGCTGTTTTTT; CDR3: CASSMRFGTSKSTGELFF
J: TRBJ2-1; length: 13; V: TRBV30; size: .; D: TRBD1; DNA: TGTGCCTGGAACAGGGGCCTCGGGGATGAGCAGTTCTTC; CDR3: CAWNRGLGDEQFF
J: TRBJ2-5; length: 12; V: TRBV7-9; size: .; D: .; DNA: TGTGCCAGCAGCCTCAACGAGGAGACCCAGTACTTC; CDR3: CASSLNEETQYF
J: TRBJ2-7; length: 15; V: TRBV7-7; size: once; D: .; DNA: TGTGCCAGCAGCGAGGGGAGACGGAGCAACTACGAGCAGTACTTC; CDR3: CASSEGRRSNYEQYF
J: TRBJ1-5; length: 15; V: TRBV28; size: .; D: TRBD1; DNA: TGTGCCAGCAGTACGGGACAGGGGGTCAATCAGCCCCAGCATTTT; CDR3: CASSTGQGVNQPQHF
J: TRBJ2-2; length: 15; V: TRBV2; size: .; D: TRBD2; DNA: TGTGCCAGCGGGATAGCGGGGGGCCCGACGTCAGAGCTGTTTTTT; CDR3: CASGIAGGPTSELFF
J: TRBJ1-2; length: 15; V: TRBV10-3; size: .; D: TRBD1; DNA: TGTGCCATCAGGGGGGAGGACAGGGGGAGCTATGGCTACACCTTC; CDR3: CAIRGEDRGSYGYTF
J: TRBJ1-5; length: 14; V: TRBV7-9; size: .; D: .; DNA: TGTGCCAGCTCCCCGGGACCGTCCAATCAGCCCCAGCATTTT; CDR3: CASSPGPSNQPQHF
J: TRBJ2-3; length: 19; V: TRBV7-9; size: once; D: TRBD1; DNA: TGTGCCAGCAGCTTAGCGGAGTATAAGGCGGGACAGGCCACAGATACGCAGTATTTT; CDR3: CASSLAEYKAGQATDTQYF
J: TRBJ2-1; length: 16; V: TRBV10-1; size: .; D: TRBD1; DNA: TGCGCCAGCAGTGTAACCGGGACAGGGGATCTAAATGAGCAGTTCTTC; CDR3: CASSVTGTGDLNEQFF
J: TRBJ2-1; length: 15; V: TRBV5-4; size: .; D: TRBD2; DNA: TGTGCCAGCAGCCCCAAACTAGCGGGCTACAATGAGCAGTTCTTC; CDR3: CASSPKLAGYNEQFF
J: TRBJ2-5; length: 14; V: TRBV7-2; size: once; D: .; DNA: TGTGCCAGCAGCTTTTTTAGCGGCCAAGAGACCCAGTACTTC; CDR3: CASSFFSGQETQYF
J: TRBJ1-1; length: 14; V: TRBV29-1; size: .; D: .; DNA: TGCAGCGTTGACGTTTCACTGCGGACAGTTGAAGCTTTCTTT; CDR3: CSVDVSLRTVEAFF
J: TRBJ1-5; length: 12; V: TRBV29-1; size: .; D: TRBD1; DNA: TGCAGCGTTGCAGGGGGTAATCAGCCCCAGCATTTT; CDR3: CSVAGGNQPQHF
J: TRBJ2-5; length: 15; V: TRBV15; size: .; D: .; DNA: TGTGCCACCAGGGGGGGGGCTAGCGGACAAGAGACCCAGTACTTC; CDR3: CATRGGASGQETQYF
J: TRBJ1-6; length: 15; V: TRBV7-6; size: .; D: .; DNA: TGTGCCAGCAGCGGGAGGACGGGCGGCGGTTCACCCCTCCACTTT; CDR3: CASSGRTGGGSPLHF
J: TRBJ2-7; length: 13; V: TRBV7-8; size: .; D: .; DNA: TGTGCCAGCAGCTTAGTTCCTAGGTACGAGCAGTACTTC; CDR3: CASSLVPRYEQYF
J: TRBJ1-1; length: 14; V: TRBV4-2; size: .; D: .; DNA: TGTGCCAGCAGCTCTCAAACACGGCTTACCGAAGCTTTCTTT; CDR3: CASSSQTRLTEAFF
J: TRBJ2-1; length: 15; V: TRBV18; size: .; D: TRBD2; DNA: TGTGCCAGCTCACTAGCGGGTCCCCCCTACAATGAGCAGTTCTTC; CDR3: CASSLAGPPYNEQFF
J: TRBJ2-1; length: 11; V: TRBV5-6; size: once; D: .; DNA: TGTGCCAGCAGCGTAAACAATGAGCAGTTCTTC; CDR3: CASSVNNEQFF
J: TRBJ2-7; length: 13; V: TRBV2; size: .; D: .; DNA: TGTGCCAGCAGCGGACAGGGACTATACGAGCAGTACTTC; CDR3: CASSGQGLYEQYF
J: TRBJ2-4; length: 13; V: TRBV29-1; size: .; D: .; DNA: TGCAGCGTTGAAGAGGGGGCAGGGGGGATTCAGTACTTC; CDR3: CSVEEGAGGIQYF
J: TRBJ2-7; length: 15; V: TRBV5-1; size: .; D: TRBD1; DNA: TGCGCCAGCAGCTTAACAGGGGGCGCGTCCTACGAGCAGTACTTC; CDR3: CASSLTGGASYEQYF